The 27 T cell receptor beta chains given below trace back to one sample, sequenced in a study of shared clonotypes between healthy human individuals. The protocol was immunoSEQ multiplex PCR, while the TCRdb copy is restricted to in-frame clones and leaves out a portion. Found here are about 360,000 clones, around 70% of them singletons; the top ten hold about 10%. Sequenced input: memory CD4+ T cells sorted from blood. Subset noted: CD45RA-negative fraction. All receptors derive from a man aged 30 to 39 in good health.

In this sample, this clone turned up a few times. The chain is built from TRBV7-2 and TRBJ2-2; 10 nucleotides match TRBD2. J lost 0 bases, V lost 4 bases, and 11 bases had no gene match. The CDR3 consists of 19 residues. The germline V gene has CDR1 SGHTA and CDR2 FQGNSA. The DNA of the CDR3 is TGTGCCAGCAGCTCAGCCGGGACTAGCGCGTTCGCGAACACCGGGGAGCTGTTTTTT. Its protein is CASSSAGTSAFANTGELFF.

The table lists this clone with a few counts. CDR3 loop: CASTKSGGGQFF. The CDR3 DNA sequence: TGTGCCAGCACCAAATCCGGGGGCGGGCAGTTCTTC. V and J are TRBV11-2 and TRBJ2-1, with D perhaps matching TRBD1 or TRBD2 (6 bases each). V was trimmed by 7 bases and J by 12 bases, leaving 16 bases between them. This CDR3 has 12 residues. The germline V gene encodes CDR1 SGHAT and CDR2 FQNNGV. Using reference TRBV11-2 and TRBJ2-1 for the parts outside the CDR3, the full variable domain is EAGVAQSPRYKIIEKRQSVAFWCNPISGHATLYWYQQILGQGPKLLIQFQNNGVVDDSQLPKDRFSAERLKGVDSTLKIQPAKLEDSAVYLCASTKSGGGQFFGPGTRLTVL.

The table lists this clone with a few counts. The sample carries other DNA sequences with the same CDR3. The chain employs TRBV29-1 and TRBJ1-1; a possible D gene is TRBD1 (5 bases). V was cut by 4 bases and J by 0 bases, with 15 bases left in between. The CDR3 is made up of 15 amino acids. CDR1 is SQVTM and CDR2 is ANQGSEA in the germline V gene. The CDR3 loop is CSVAAGWGMNTEAFF. DNA for the CDR3: TGCAGCGTTGCCGCAGGGTGGGGTATGAACACTGAAGCTTTCTTT.

The chain recombines TRBV12-5 with TRBJ2-1; TRBD2 matches at 7 bases. The germline gives CDR1 LGHNT, CDR2 FRNRAP. The CDR3 extends over 16 amino acids. J was trimmed by 7 bases and V by 2 bases; bases with no gene match: 11. CDR3 sequence: CASGLPERDGLNEQFF. The CDR3 nucleotides read TGTGCTAGTGGTTTGCCCGAGCGGGATGGTTTGAATGAGCAGTTCTTC.

V is TRBV7-9 and J is TRBJ1-1, with D unresolved. Trimming removed 1 base at V and 1 base at J, with 10 bases between. The CDR3 is 15 amino acids. In germline, CDR1 is SEHNR, CDR2 FQNEAQ (reference sequence). The CDR3 nucleotides read TGTGCCAGCAGCTTAGACCTCGGCCAGAACACTGAAGCTTTCTTT. It yields the protein CASSLDLGQNTEAFF.

The chain uses TRBV2 and TRBJ2-7; TRBD1 aligns across 7 bases. Germline assignment: CDR1 SNHLY and CDR2 FYNNEI. V lost 10 bases, J lost 1 base, and 7 bases stayed unmatched. CDR3 length: 13 residues. This CDR3 reads CATGQASSYEQYF. The CDR3 DNA follows: TGTGCCACCGGACAGGCAAGTTCCTACGAGCAGTACTTC.

The gene calls are TRBV10-3 and TRBJ1-5; 7 positions agree with TRBD1. Germline CDR1 and CDR2: ENHRY and SYGVKD. Unmatched junction bases numbered 7, after V lost 4 bases and J lost 4 bases. The CDR3 spans 15 residues. The CDR3 DNA sequence: TGTGCCATCAGTGGTGGGACAGACCAAAATCAGCCCCAGCATTTT. The encoded protein is CAISGGTDQNQPQHF.

V usage is TRBV5-8 and J usage is TRBJ2-1; 8 bases are a match to TRBD1. The CDR3 runs 13 residues. Germline V CDR1 and CDR2: SGHTS, YDEGEE. V gave up 4 bases and J gave up 10 bases; unmatched junction bases: 7. This CDR3 is CASSVNRGSEQFF. CDR3 nucleotides: TGTGCCAGCAGCGTAAACAGGGGGTCGGAGCAGTTCTTC.

There are a few counts of this clone. The rearrangement uses TRBV11-1 and TRBJ1-4; tentatively, D is TRBD1 (5 bases). The CDR3 runs 18 residues. CDR1 and CDR2 from the germline V gene are SGHAT and FQDESV (reference sequence). V lost 5 bases and J 5 bases, leaving 24 bases between the germline ends. The CDR3 sequence: CASSKSRGSTVLNEKLFF. The CDR3 DNA sequence: TGTGCCAGCAGCAAGTCGCGTGGATCGACAGTATTAAATGAAAAACTGTTTTTT.

This CDR3 reads CASSSGLAGARDEQFF. CDR3 DNA sequence: TGTGCCAGCAGCTCGGGACTAGCGGGAGCTAGGGATGAGCAGTTCTTC. The chain carries TRBV7-3 and TRBJ2-1, with 14 bases matching TRBD2. This CDR3 spans 16 amino acids. V was clipped by 4 bases and J by 8 bases; unmatched bases: 7. The V gene's germline CDR1 is SGHTA and CDR2 FQGTGA.

The gene calls are TRBV2 and TRBJ1-5; no definite D call. Trimming left V 1 base short and J 3 bases short, with 13 bases between. The CDR3 consists of 16 residues. CDR1 is SNHLY, CDR2 FYNNEI, per germline. The CDR3 DNA sequence: TGTGCCAGCAGTGAAGGGATAGCGAGGGTCAATCAGCCCCAGCATTTT. Its protein product is CASSEGIARVNQPQHF.

The chain recombines TRBV29-1 with TRBJ2-3, with D maybe TRBD2 (5 bases). Trimming shortened V by 5 bases and J by 2 bases, and 8 bases separated the two germline ends. The CDR3 spans 12 residues. The germline V gene encodes CDR1 SQVTM and CDR2 ANQGSEA. The CDR3, as DNA: TGCAGCGTTTCCGGGGTCACAGATACGCAGTATTTT. This sequence encodes CSVSGVTDTQYF.

This clone was observed a few times. The chain combines TRBV19 with TRBJ2-2; 7 bases match TRBD2. Germline CDR1 LNHDA, CDR2 SQIVND (reference sequence). J gave up 5 bases and V 5 bases, and 14 bases lay outside the gene matches. CDR3 length equals 17 residues. CDR3 region: CASSSPLAGADTGELFF. DNA of the CDR3: TGTGCCAGTAGTTCTCCGTTGGCGGGAGCGGATACCGGGGAGCTGTTTTTT.

This rearrangement joins TRBV23-1 to TRBJ1-2, with D possibly being TRBD1 (6 bases). TRBV23-1 is an ORF for which the function is uncertain. CDR3 length: 16 amino acids. Trimming took 7 bases from V and 5 from J, leaving 23 bases between them. CDR3 in amino acids: CASTQTWGQTGYGYTF. The CDR3 nucleotides are TGCGCCAGCACCCAAACTTGGGGGCAAACAGGATATGGCTACACCTTC.

The chain recombines TRBV2 with TRBJ2-1; D perhaps matches TRBD2 (6 bases). CDR1 and CDR2 from the germline V gene are SNHLY and FYNNEI. Between the trimmed V and J ends, which lost 6 bases and 4 bases, there was a span of 10 bases. This CDR3 spans 13 amino acids. CDR3 residues: CASRRDLYNEQFF. The CDR3 nucleotides read TGTGCCAGCAGGAGGGACTTGTACAATGAGCAGTTCTTC. The whole variable domain, filled in from reference TRBV2 and TRBJ2-1, reads EPEVTQTPSHQVTQMGQEVILRCVPISNHLYFYWYRQILGQKVEFLVSFYNNEISEKSEIFDDQFSVERPDGSNFTLKIRSTKLEDSAMYFCASRRDLYNEQFFGPGTRLTVL.

This clone was counted ten times or more. This chain uses TRBV9 with TRBJ2-7; tentatively, D is TRBD1 (6 bases). V was trimmed by 0 bases and J by 0 bases, leaving 13 bases between them. The CDR3 loop spans 16 amino acids. Germline assignment: CDR1 SGDLS and CDR2 YYNGEE. The CDR3 loop is CASSVDPMTGSYEQYF. Written as DNA, the CDR3 is TGTGCCAGCAGCGTAGACCCGATGACAGGCTCCTACGAGCAGTACTTC. Combining the CDR3 with reference TRBV9 and TRBJ2-7 gives the whole variable domain DSGVTQTPKHLITATGQRVTLRCSPRSGDLSVYWYQQSLDQGLQFLIQYYNGEERAKGNILERFSAQQFPDLHSELNLSSLELGDSALYFCASSVDPMTGSYEQYFGPGTRLTVT.

This clone has just a few counts. The chain has TRBV19 and TRBJ2-5, with a weak D call TRBD2 (6 bases). Germline CDR1 is LNHDA and CDR2 is SQIVND (reference sequence). V gave up 4 bases and J gave up 4 bases, with 13 bases separating them. The CDR3 is 14 amino acids. The CDR3 here is CASSTRAGAETQYF. The CDR3, as DNA: TGTGCCAGTAGTACTCGAGCGGGCGCAGAGACCCAGTACTTC.

This clone showed up just a few times. V and J are TRBV11-2 and TRBJ2-1; 10 nucleotides line up with TRBD2. Per germline, CDR1 SGHAT and CDR2 FQNNGV. The CDR3 spans 16 residues. V shed 6 bases, J shed 4 bases, and the junction held 9 bases outside the gene matches. CDR3 in amino acids: CASRPTGTSVYNEQFF. The CDR3 DNA reads TGTGCCAGCAGACCCACCGGGACTAGCGTATACAATGAGCAGTTCTTC. Looking up the rest from reference TRBV11-2 and TRBJ2-1 gives the full variable domain: EAGVAQSPRYKIIEKRQSVAFWCNPISGHATLYWYQQILGQGPKLLIQFQNNGVVDDSQLPKDRFSAERLKGVDSTLKIQPAKLEDSAVYLCASRPTGTSVYNEQFFGPGTRLTVL.

In regard to this clone: The same CDR3 is also encoded by other DNA sequences in this sample. This chain uses TRBV7-2 with TRBJ2-5; D ambiguous. The CDR3 has 13 residues. Germline-derived CDR1 and CDR2 are SGHTA and FQGNSA. The V end was cut by 3 bases, the J end by 1 base, with 6 bases between. The CDR3 nucleotides are TGTGCCAGCAGCTTTTCAGTCCAAGAGACCCAGTACTTC. Translation gives CASSFSVQETQYF.

V is TRBV27 and J is TRBJ2-2; 7 nucleotides agree with TRBD1. Germline V gives CDR1 MNHEY, CDR2 SMNVEV (reference sequence). The V gene end was trimmed by 3 bases and the J gene end by 5 bases; junction bases not matched to a gene: 6. The CDR3 contains 15 residues. The CDR3, as DNA: TGTGCCAGCAGTTTTAGGGGGCGCTTAACCGGGGAGCTGTTTTTT. Its translation: CASSFRGRLTGELFF.

The rearrangement links TRBV5-6 to TRBJ2-2; perhaps D is TRBD1 or TRBD2 (5 bases each). The CDR3 is 15 amino acids. With 4 bases removed from V and 4 bases from J, the gap between germline ends came to 14 bases. Germline CDR1 is SGHDT and CDR2 is YYEEEE. The CDR3 loop reads CASSPYGASTGELFF. The CDR3 coding sequence is TGTGCCAGCAGCCCCTACGGGGCTTCCACCGGGGAGCTGTTTTTT.

V gene TRBV4-3 combines with J gene TRBJ2-1; 9 bases are a match to TRBD2. This CDR3 spans 21 amino acids. Germline CDR1 reads LGHNA; CDR2 reads YSLEER. Trimming cost V 1 base and J 0 bases; bases outside gene matches: 16. The DNA of the CDR3 is TGCGCCAGCAGCCAAGGACTGATGGCTAGCGGGAACGGGGCCTCCTACAATGAGCAGTTCTTC. This codes for CASSQGLMASGNGASYNEQFF.

This clone was picked up one time. V usage is TRBV5-5 and J usage is TRBJ2-1; 9 positions match TRBD2. Germline lookup yields CDR1 SGHKS and CDR2 YYEKEE (reference sequence). Losses at the gene ends were 4 bases for V and 5 bases for J; bases not matched to a gene: 16. CDR3 length: 18 amino acids. The CDR3: CASSLPFGLAGNNNEQFF. The CDR3, as DNA: TGTGCCAGCAGCCTTCCGTTCGGCCTAGCGGGGAACAACAATGAGCAGTTCTTC.

The CDR3 DNA reads TGCGCCAGCAGCCAGAGTGGGGGGACTAGCGGCAATGAGCAGTTCTTC. It encodes CASSQSGGTSGNEQFF. The chain recombines TRBV4-3 with TRBJ2-1, with 11 bases identical to TRBD2. Germline V gene data show CDR1 as LGHNA and CDR2 as YSLEER. The J segment lost 6 bases and the V segment lost 3 bases, leaving 7 bases of the junction unmatched. This CDR3 is built from 16 residues.

V gene TRBV19 combines with J gene TRBJ2-1; TRBD1 matches at 8 bases. Germline CDR1 LNHDA, CDR2 SQIVND (reference sequence). This CDR3 region has 17 residues. Trimming at V came to 0 bases and at J to 3 bases, leaving 7 bases not matched to a gene. CDR3 in amino acids: CASSIDPGRGLYNEQFF. The CDR3 nucleotides are TGTGCCAGTAGTATAGATCCGGGCAGGGGGCTCTACAATGAGCAGTTCTTC. Based on the CDR3 plus reference TRBV19 and TRBJ2-1, the full variable domain is DGGITQSPKYLFRKEGQNVTLSCEQNLNHDAMYWYRQDPGQGLRLIYYSQIVNDFQKGDIAEGYSVSREKKESFPLTVTSAQKNPTAFYLCASSIDPGRGLYNEQFFGPGTRLTVL.

J is TRBJ1-1 and V is TRBV5-4; the D gene is possibly TRBD1 (6 bases). The V end was cut by 3 bases, the J end by 5 bases, with 17 bases between. The CDR3 runs to 15 residues. Germline V gives CDR1 SGHNT, CDR2 YYREEE (reference sequence). In DNA, the CDR3 is TGTGCCAGCAGCTCCAGGGGAAGGGGTGGGACTGAAGCTTTCTTT. Protein product: CASSSRGRGGTEAFF. Full variable domain (rest looked up from reference TRBV5-4 and TRBJ1-1): ETGVTQSPTHLIKTRGQQVTLRCSSQSGHNTVSWYQQALGQGPQFIFQYYREEENGRGNFPPRFSGLQFPNYSSELNVNALELDDSALYLCASSSRGRGGTEAFFGQGTRLTVV.

A remark on this clone: Other DNA sequences in this sample translate to the same CDR3. The rearrangement links TRBV5-1 to TRBJ2-7; 9 positions match TRBD2. CDR3 size: 14 residues. Trimming removed 3 bases from V and 2 bases from J; junction bases left unmatched: 3. In germline, CDR1 is SGHRS, CDR2 YFSETQ. The CDR3 region is CASSSGLAPYEQYF. CDR3 DNA: TGCGCCAGCAGCTCTGGACTAGCGCCCTACGAGCAGTACTTC. The entire variable domain, with the rest obtained from reference TRBV5-1 and TRBJ2-7, is as follows: KAGVTQTPRYLIKTRGQQVTLSCSPISGHRSVSWYQQTPGQGLQFLFEYFSETQRNKGNFPGRFSGRQFSNSRSEMNVSTLELGDSALYLCASSSGLAPYEQYFGPGTRLTVT.